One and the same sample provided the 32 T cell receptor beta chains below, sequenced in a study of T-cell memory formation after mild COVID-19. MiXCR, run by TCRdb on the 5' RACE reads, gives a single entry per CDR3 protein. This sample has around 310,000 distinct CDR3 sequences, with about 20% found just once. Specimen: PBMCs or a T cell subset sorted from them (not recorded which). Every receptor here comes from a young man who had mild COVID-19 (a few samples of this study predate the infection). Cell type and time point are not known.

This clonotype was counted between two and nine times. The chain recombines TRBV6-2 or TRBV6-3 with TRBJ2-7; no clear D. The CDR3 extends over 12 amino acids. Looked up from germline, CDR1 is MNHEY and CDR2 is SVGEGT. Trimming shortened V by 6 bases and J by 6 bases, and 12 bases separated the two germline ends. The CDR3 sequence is CASRDPAGEQYV. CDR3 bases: TGTGCCAGCAGAGACCCCGCTGGCGAGCAGTACGTC.

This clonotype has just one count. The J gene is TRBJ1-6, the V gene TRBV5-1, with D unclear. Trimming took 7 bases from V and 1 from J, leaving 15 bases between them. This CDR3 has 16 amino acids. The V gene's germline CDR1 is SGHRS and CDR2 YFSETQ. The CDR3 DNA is TGCGCCAGCCGCCTCGATGGGATTTCCTATAATTCACCCCTCCACTTT. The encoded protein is CASRLDGISYNSPLHF.

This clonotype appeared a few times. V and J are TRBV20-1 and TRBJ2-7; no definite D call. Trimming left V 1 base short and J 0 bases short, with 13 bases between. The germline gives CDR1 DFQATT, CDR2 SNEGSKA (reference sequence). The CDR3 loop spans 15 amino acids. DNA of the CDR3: TGCAGTGCTAGAGCCTGTCTTCCCAGCTCCTACGAGCAGTACGTC. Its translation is CSARACLPSSYEQYV.

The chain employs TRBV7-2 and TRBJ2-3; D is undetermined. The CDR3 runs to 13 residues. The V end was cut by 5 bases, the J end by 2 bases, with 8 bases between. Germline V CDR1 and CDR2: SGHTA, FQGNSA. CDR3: CASSPRPTDTQYF. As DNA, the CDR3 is TGTGCCAGCAGCCCCCGTCCCACAGATACGCAGTATTTT.

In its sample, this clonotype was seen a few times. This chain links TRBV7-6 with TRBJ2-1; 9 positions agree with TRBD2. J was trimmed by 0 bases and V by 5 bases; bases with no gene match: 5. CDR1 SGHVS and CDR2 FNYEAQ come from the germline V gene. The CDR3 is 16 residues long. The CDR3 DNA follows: TGTGCCAGCAGCAAGAGCGGGGGGAGCTCCTACAATGAGCAGTTCTTC. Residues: CASSKSGGSSYNEQFF. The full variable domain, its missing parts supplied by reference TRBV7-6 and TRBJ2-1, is GAGVSQSPRYKVTKRGQDVALRCDPISGHVSLYWYRQALGQGPEFLTYFNYEAQQDKSGLPNDRFSAERPEGSISTLTIQRTEQRDSAMYRCASSKSGGSSYNEQFFGPGTRLTVL.

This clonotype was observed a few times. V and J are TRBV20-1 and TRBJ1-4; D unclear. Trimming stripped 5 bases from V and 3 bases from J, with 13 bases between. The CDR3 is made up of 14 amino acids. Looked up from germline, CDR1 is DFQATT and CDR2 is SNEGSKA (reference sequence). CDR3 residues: CSAGIGVANEKLFF. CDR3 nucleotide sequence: TGCAGTGCTGGAATAGGAGTTGCTAATGAAAAACTGTTTTTT.

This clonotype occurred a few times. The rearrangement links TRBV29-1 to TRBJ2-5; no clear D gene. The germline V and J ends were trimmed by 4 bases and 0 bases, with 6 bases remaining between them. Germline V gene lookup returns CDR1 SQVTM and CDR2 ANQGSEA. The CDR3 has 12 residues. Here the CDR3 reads CSVGVDQETQYF. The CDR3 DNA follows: TGCAGCGTTGGAGTGGACCAAGAGACCCAGTACTTC.

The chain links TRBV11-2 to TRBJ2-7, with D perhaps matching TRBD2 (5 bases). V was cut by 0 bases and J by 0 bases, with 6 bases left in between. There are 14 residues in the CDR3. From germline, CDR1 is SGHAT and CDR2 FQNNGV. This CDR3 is CASSLDSASYEQYF. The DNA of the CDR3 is TGTGCCAGCAGCTTAGATAGCGCCTCCTACGAGCAGTACTTC.

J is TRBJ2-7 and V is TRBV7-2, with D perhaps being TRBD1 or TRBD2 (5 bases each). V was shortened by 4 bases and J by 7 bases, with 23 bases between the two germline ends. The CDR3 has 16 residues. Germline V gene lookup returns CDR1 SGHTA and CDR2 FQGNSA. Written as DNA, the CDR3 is TGTGCCAGCAGCTCCGGGACGGCGGATAGAAGGTGGGAGCAGTACTTC. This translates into CASSSGTADRRWEQYF.

Here the CDR3 reads CASSFMGLNTDTQYF. The CDR3, as DNA: TGTGCCAGCAGTTTTATGGGGCTAAACACAGATACGCAGTATTTT. The chain has TRBV12-3 or TRBV12-4 and TRBJ2-3; possible D gene TRBD1, 5 bases. CDR3 size: 15 residues. The ends were cut back, 3 bases at V and 2 bases at J, with 12 bases in the middle.

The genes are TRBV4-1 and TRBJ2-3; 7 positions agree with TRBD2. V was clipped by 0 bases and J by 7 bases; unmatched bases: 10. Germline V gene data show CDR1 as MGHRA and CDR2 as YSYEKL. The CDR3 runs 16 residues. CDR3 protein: CASSQEVRGVLNTQYF. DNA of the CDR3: TGCGCCAGCAGCCAAGAGGTCCGGGGGGTATTAAATACGCAGTATTTT.

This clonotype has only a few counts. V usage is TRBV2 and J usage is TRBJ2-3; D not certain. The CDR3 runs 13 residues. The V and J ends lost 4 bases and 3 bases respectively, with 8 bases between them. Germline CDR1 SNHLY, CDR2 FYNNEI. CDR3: CASSGDLTDTQYF. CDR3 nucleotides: TGTGCCAGCAGTGGGGATCTAACAGATACGCAGTATTTT.

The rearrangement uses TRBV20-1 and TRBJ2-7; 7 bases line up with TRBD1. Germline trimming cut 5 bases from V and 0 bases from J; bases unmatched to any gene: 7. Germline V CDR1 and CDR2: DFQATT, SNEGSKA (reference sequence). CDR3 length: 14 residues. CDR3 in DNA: TGCAGTGCTCGGGACAGCAAAAGCTCCTACGAGCAGTACGTC. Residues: CSARDSKSSYEQYV.

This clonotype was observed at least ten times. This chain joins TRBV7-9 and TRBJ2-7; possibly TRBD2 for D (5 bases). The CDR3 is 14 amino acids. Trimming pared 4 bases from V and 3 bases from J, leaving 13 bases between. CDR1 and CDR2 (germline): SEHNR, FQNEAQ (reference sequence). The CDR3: CASSSSQEGYEQYV. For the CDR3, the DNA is TGTGCCAGCAGCTCCAGTCAAGAGGGCTACGAGCAGTACGTC.

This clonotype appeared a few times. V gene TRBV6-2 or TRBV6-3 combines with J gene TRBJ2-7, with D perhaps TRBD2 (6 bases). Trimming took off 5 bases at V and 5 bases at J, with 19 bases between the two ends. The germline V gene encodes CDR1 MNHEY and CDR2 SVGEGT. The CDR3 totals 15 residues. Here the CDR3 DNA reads TGTGCCAGCAGTGAGGGACTTCAGGGTTTCGACGAGCAGTACGTC. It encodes CASSEGLQGFDEQYV.

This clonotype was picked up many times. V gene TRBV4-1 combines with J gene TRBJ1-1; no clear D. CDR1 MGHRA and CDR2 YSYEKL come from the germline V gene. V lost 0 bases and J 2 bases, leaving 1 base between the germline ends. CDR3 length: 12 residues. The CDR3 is CASSQDNTEAFF. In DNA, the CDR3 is TGCGCCAGCAGCCAAGATAACACTGAAGCTTTCTTT.

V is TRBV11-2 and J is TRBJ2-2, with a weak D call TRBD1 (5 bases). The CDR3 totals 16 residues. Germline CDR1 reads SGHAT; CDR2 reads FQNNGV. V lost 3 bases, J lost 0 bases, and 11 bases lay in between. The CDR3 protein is CASSFSIQANTGELFF. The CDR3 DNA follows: TGTGCCAGCAGCTTTTCTATACAGGCGAACACCGGGGAGCTGTTTTTT. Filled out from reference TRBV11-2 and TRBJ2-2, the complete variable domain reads EAGVAQSPRYKIIEKRQSVAFWCNPISGHATLYWYQQILGQGPKLLIQFQNNGVVDDSQLPKDRFSAERLKGVDSTLKIQPAKLEDSAVYLCASSFSIQANTGELFFGEGSRLTVL.

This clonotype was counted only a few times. CDR3 in DNA: TGTGCCAGCAGTGACTCCATCATAGCGGGGGGGAAAAGAGATACGCAGTATTTT. Its translation is CASSDSIIAGGKRDTQYF. The chain uses TRBV6-4 and TRBJ2-3; TRBD2 matches 11 bases. Germline CDR1 MRHNA, CDR2 SNTAGT. With V trimmed by 0 bases and J by 5 bases, 10 bases remained unmatched. The CDR3 extends over 18 amino acids.

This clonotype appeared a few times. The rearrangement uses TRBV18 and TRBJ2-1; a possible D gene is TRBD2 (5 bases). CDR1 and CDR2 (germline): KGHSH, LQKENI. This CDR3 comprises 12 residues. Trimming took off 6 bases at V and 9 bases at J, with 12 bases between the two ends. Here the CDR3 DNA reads TGTGCCAGCTCCACCGGGGTTGGTGAGCAGTTCTTC. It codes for CASSTGVGEQFF.

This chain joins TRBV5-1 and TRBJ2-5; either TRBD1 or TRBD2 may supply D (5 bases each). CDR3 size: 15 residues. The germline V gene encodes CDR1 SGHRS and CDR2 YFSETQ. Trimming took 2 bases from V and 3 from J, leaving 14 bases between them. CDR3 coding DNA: TGCGCCAGCAGCTTCCGGGACCCGAAAGAAGAGACCCAGTACTTC. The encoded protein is CASSFRDPKEETQYF.

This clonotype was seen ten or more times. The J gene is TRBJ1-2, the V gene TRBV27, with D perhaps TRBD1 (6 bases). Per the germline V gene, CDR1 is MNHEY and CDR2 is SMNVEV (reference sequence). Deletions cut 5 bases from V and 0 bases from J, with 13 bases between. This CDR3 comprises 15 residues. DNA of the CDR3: TGTGCCAGCAGTCCTTTCGACAGGCCTAACTATGGCTACACCTTC. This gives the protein CASSPFDRPNYGYTF.

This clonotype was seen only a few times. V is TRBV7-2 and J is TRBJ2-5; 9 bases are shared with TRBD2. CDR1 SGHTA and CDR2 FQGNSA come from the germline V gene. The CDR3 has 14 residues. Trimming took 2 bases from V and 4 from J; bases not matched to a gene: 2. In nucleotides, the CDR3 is TGTGCCAGCAGCTTAAGTAGCGGGGGAGAGACCCAGTACTTC. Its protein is CASSLSSGGETQYF.

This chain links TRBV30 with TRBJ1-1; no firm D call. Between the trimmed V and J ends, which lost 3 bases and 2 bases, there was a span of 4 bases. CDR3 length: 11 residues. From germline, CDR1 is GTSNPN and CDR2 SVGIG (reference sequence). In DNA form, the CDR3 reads TGTGCCTGGAGGCGAAACACTGAAGCTTTCTTT. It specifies CAWRRNTEAFF.

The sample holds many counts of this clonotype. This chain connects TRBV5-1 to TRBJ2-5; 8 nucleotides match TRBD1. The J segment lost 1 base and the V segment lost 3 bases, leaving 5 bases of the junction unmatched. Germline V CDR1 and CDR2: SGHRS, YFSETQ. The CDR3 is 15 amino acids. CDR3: CASSSLGQAQETQYF. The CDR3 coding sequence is TGCGCCAGCAGCTCGTTGGGACAGGCCCAAGAGACCCAGTACTTC.

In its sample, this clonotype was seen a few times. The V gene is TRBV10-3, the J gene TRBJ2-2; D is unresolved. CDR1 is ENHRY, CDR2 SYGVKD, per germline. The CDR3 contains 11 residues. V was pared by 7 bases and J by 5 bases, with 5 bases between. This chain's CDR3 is CAIIKTGELFF. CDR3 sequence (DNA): TGTGCCATCATCAAGACCGGGGAGCTGTTTTTT.

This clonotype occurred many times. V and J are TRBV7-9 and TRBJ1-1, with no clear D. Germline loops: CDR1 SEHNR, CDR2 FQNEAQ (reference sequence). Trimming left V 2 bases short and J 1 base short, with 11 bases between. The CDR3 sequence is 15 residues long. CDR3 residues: CASSLSLGGNTEAFF. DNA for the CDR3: TGTGCCAGCAGCTTATCCCTCGGAGGGAACACTGAAGCTTTCTTT.

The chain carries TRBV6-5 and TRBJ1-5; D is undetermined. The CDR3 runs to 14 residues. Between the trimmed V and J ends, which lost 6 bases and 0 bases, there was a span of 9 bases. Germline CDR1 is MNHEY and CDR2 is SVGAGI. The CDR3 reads CASSPAYSNQPQHF. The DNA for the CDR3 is TGTGCCAGCAGCCCCGCTTATAGCAATCAGCCCCAGCATTTT.

The DNA for the CDR3 is TGTGCCAGCAGTTACCGGGGGGGGGGCTTCGATGGCTACACCTTC. Protein: CASSYRGGGFDGYTF. The chain links TRBV6-6 to TRBJ1-2; maybe TRBD1 (6 bases). This CDR3 has 15 residues. V lost 2 bases and J lost 6, with 16 bases in between. Germline CDR1 MNHNY, CDR2 SVGAGI (reference sequence).

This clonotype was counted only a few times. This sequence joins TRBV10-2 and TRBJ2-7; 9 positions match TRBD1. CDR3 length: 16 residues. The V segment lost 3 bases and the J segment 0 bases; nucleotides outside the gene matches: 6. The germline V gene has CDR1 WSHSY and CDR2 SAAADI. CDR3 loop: CASSDPGQGLSYEQYV. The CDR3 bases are TGCGCCAGCAGTGACCCGGGACAGGGCCTCTCCTACGAGCAGTACGTC.

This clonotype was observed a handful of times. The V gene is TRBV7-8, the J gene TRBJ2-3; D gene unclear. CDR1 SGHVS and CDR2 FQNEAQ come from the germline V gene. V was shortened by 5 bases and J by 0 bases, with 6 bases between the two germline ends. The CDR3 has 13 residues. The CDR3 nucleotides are TGTGCCAGCAGCACGGACAGCACAGATACGCAGTATTTT. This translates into CASSTDSTDTQYF.

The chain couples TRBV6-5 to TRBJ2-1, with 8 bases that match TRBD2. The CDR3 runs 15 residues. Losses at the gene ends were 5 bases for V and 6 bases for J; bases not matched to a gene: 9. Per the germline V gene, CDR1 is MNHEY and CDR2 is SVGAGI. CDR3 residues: CASSRGLAGSNEQFF. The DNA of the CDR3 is TGTGCCAGCAGTCGAGGACTAGCTGGGTCCAATGAGCAGTTCTTC.

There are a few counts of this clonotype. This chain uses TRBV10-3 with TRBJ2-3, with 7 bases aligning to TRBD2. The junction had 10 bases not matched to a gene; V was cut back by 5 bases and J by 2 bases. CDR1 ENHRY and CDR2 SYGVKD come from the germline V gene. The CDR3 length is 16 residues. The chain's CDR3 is CAISPRAGAFTDTQYF. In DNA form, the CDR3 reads TGTGCCATCAGTCCCCGGGCGGGAGCCTTCACAGATACGCAGTATTTT.